This TCR beta chain was sequenced during a study of molecular identifiers for immune sequencing clone quantification. Libraries of naive CD8 T cells were made from approximately 22,000 to 940,000 sorted cells. They used 10%, 30% or 50% RNA. TCRdb reprocessed the PCR reads with MiXCR, giving one entry per CDR3 protein. The table shows about 60,000 distinct CDR3 sequences, with roughly a fifth occurring only once. The CDR3 runs 18 residues. V was clipped by 5 bases and J by 2 bases; unmatched bases: 18. Germline lookup yields CDR1 MNHEY and CDR2 SVGEGT. This receptor was identified in a human donor in good health. Some libraries in this study had Jurkat cell RNA spiked in. The chain joins TRBV6-2 or TRBV6-3 to TRBJ2-7, with 7 bases that match TRBD1. Source material: naive CD8+ T cells from blood, with Jurkat cell RNA spiked in. Subset in this sample: FACS-sorted CD8+CD4-CCR7+CD45RA+ naive T cells. The CDR3 protein is CASSPRPTQGWRAYEQYF. Here the CDR3 DNA reads TGTGCCAGCAGTCCCCGCCCAACACAGGGGTGGAGAGCCTACGAGCAGTACTTC.